The 22 T cell receptor beta chains below come from one sample, sequenced in a study of CD8 T cells in Susac syndrome. When the RNA was reverse transcribed, random hexamers were used with an input of 0.5 to 1 ug. TCRdb fed the immunoSEQ multiplex PCR reads into MiXCR, producing one record per CDR3 protein. The sample contains some 58,000 distinct CDR3 sequences, just under 95% of which appear only once. Sequencing was performed on CD8+ T cells from PBMCs. The source is a human donor with Susac syndrome.

The chain couples TRBV6-6 to TRBJ1-6; no clear D gene. This CDR3 is 13 amino acids long. V was clipped by 4 bases and J by 9 bases, with 10 bases between them. Germline V CDR1 and CDR2: MNHNY, SVGAGI (reference sequence). CDR3 residues: CASSWGSISPLHF. The CDR3 coding sequence is TGTGCCAGCAGTTGGGGAAGTATTTCACCCCTCCACTTT.

CDR3 sequence reads: CASSPSGELFF. CDR3 bases: TGTGCCAGCAGTCCGTCCGGGGAGCTGTTTTTT. The chain combines TRBV11-1 with TRBJ2-2; unclear D gene. The germline V gene has CDR1 SGHAT and CDR2 FQDESV (reference sequence). The CDR3 consists of 11 residues. The V gene lost 6 bases and the J gene lost 6 bases, with 5 bases spanning the gap.

The chain carries TRBV7-9 and TRBJ2-1, with a tentative D call TRBD1 (6 bases). CDR3 length: 14 amino acids. The germline V gene encodes CDR1 SEHNR and CDR2 FQNEAQ (reference sequence). Trimming cost V 3 bases and J 8 bases, with 14 bases left between them. CDR3 bases: TGTGCCAGCAGCTTTCGAACAGGGCGCGATGAGCAGTTCTTC. It yields the protein CASSFRTGRDEQFF.

The gene calls are TRBV7-7 and TRBJ2-3; D gene ambiguous. Germline CDR1 SSHAT, CDR2 FNYEAQ (reference sequence). The V and J ends lost 2 bases and 3 bases respectively, with 18 bases between them. This CDR3 has 17 amino acids. In nucleotides, the CDR3 is TGTGCCAGCAGCTTACGGGCAGGTGGATCGAGTACAGATACGCAGTATTTT. Amino acid sequence: CASSLRAGGSSTDTQYF.

V usage is TRBV20-1 and J usage is TRBJ2-7, with a tentative D call TRBD1 (6 bases). This CDR3 has 16 amino acids. CDR1 and CDR2 from the germline V gene are DFQATT and SNEGSKA (reference sequence). Trimming pared 0 bases from V and 2 bases from J, leaving 17 bases between. CDR3 sequence reads: CSARDPGTTKTYEQYF. The CDR3 coding sequence is TGCAGTGCTAGAGATCCCGGGACAACTAAGACCTACGAGCAGTACTTC.

This sequence joins TRBV4-1 and TRBJ1-1; a weak D match, TRBD1 (6 bases). Trimming took 3 bases from V and 4 from J, leaving 12 bases between them. Germline V CDR1 and CDR2: MGHRA, YSYEKL. This CDR3 spans 14 amino acids. This CDR3 is CASSHLQGGTEAFF. CDR3 sequence (DNA): TGCGCCAGCAGCCACTTACAGGGAGGCACTGAAGCTTTCTTT.

DNA of the CDR3: TGTGCCAGCAGCTTAGTGCCTCAGCGCAACGGGGAGCTGTTTTTT. This sequence encodes CASSLVPQRNGELFF. The chain links TRBV7-9 to TRBJ2-2, with D hard to call. The germline gives CDR1 SEHNR, CDR2 FQNEAQ (reference sequence). Trimming cost V 1 base and J 7 bases, with 13 bases left between them. The CDR3 runs 15 residues.

This chain uses TRBV7-3 with TRBJ2-1; D not certain. The CDR3 spans 11 residues. V lost 2 bases to trimming and J lost 10 bases, with 6 bases between them. Germline loops: CDR1 SGHTA, CDR2 FQGTGA. CDR3 loop: CASSLDGEQFF. CDR3 nucleotides: TGTGCCAGCAGCTTAGACGGCGAGCAGTTCTTC.

The table lists this clonotype with a count of one. V gene TRBV20-1 combines with J gene TRBJ2-7; 10 positions match TRBD2. In germline, CDR1 is DFQATT, CDR2 SNEGSKA (reference sequence). This CDR3 spans 17 amino acids. With V trimmed by 0 bases and J by 4 bases, 12 bases remained unmatched. CDR3 sequence (DNA): TGCAGTGCTAGAGACCTCACCGGGACTAGCGTCGGATACGAGCAGTACTTC. Protein product: CSARDLTGTSVGYEQYF.

J is TRBJ2-5 and V is TRBV11-3; TRBD1 matches at 8 bases. Germline assignment: CDR1 SGHNT and CDR2 YENEEA. V dropped 4 bases and J dropped 7; count of bases not matched to a gene: 8. The CDR3 has 14 amino acids. Here the CDR3 reads CASSSEGQGGTQYF. CDR3 DNA sequence: TGTGCCAGCAGCTCAGAAGGACAGGGCGGGACCCAGTACTTC.

The chain joins TRBV9 to TRBJ2-1; 10 bases line up with TRBD2. Germline lookup yields CDR1 SGDLS and CDR2 YYNGEE. CDR3 length: 15 residues. V was pared by 6 bases and J by 8 bases, with 11 bases of the junction left unmatched. This CDR3 is CASTQAGGLLDEQFF. The CDR3 nucleotides read TGTGCCAGCACTCAAGCGGGGGGGCTGTTGGATGAGCAGTTCTTC. Looking up the rest from reference TRBV9 and TRBJ2-1 gives the full variable domain: DSGVTQTPKHLITATGQRVTLRCSPRSGDLSVYWYQQSLDQGLQFLIQYYNGEERAKGNILERFSAQQFPDLHSELNLSSLELGDSALYFCASTQAGGLLDEQFFGPGTRLTVL.

The chain employs TRBV29-1 and TRBJ2-2, with TRBD1 as a possible D gene (5 bases). V gave up 5 bases and J gave up 2 bases, with 9 bases separating them. Germline V lookup: CDR1 SQVTM, CDR2 ANQGSEA. The CDR3 consists of 13 residues. The CDR3 protein is CSVLGANTGELFF. The CDR3 DNA sequence: TGCAGCGTTTTAGGGGCAAACACCGGGGAGCTGTTTTTT.

V is TRBV6-2 or TRBV6-3 and J is TRBJ2-5; D is unresolved. CDR3 length: 14 residues. Trimming took 0 bases from V and 4 from J, leaving 9 bases between them. Germline V lookup: CDR1 MNHEY, CDR2 SVGEGT. For the CDR3, the DNA is TGTGCCAGCAGTTACTCGATCAGCCCAGAGACCCAGTACTTC. Its translation: CASSYSISPETQYF.

The gene calls are TRBV12-3 or TRBV12-4 and TRBJ2-4, with D unclear. This CDR3 spans 17 amino acids. Trimming took 5 bases from V and 2 from J, leaving 19 bases between them. The CDR3 region is CASSPETWTRTKNIQYF. In nucleotides, the CDR3 is TGTGCCAGCAGTCCCGAGACTTGGACGAGAACCAAAAACATTCAGTACTTC.

J is TRBJ2-7 and V is TRBV20-1, with 12 positions matching TRBD2. CDR1 and CDR2 (germline): DFQATT, SNEGSKA (reference sequence). V trimming: 4 bases; J trimming: 4 bases; junction bases outside the gene matches: 5. The CDR3 spans 14 residues. CDR3 nucleotide sequence: TGCAGTGCTAAGCTAGCGGGGGGGCCGTACGAGCAGTACTTC. Translating gives CSAKLAGGPYEQYF.

The chain joins TRBV30 to TRBJ1-6, with 9 bases that match TRBD1. This CDR3 region has 14 residues. Losses at the gene ends were 4 bases for V and 10 bases for J; bases not matched to a gene: 8. The germline CDR1 and CDR2 sequences are GTSNPN and SVGIG (reference sequence). The CDR3 reads CAWTTGQGRSPLHF. The DNA for the CDR3 is TGTGCCTGGACCACCGGACAGGGGAGGTCACCCCTCCACTTT.

The J gene is TRBJ2-7, the V gene TRBV4-1, with 7 bases lining up with TRBD2. This CDR3 is built from 15 residues. Germline CDR1 is MGHRA and CDR2 is YSYEKL. V lost 0 bases to trimming and J lost 5 bases; unmatched junction nucleotides: 7. In nucleotides, the CDR3 is TGCGCCAGCAGCCAAGAACAGCGGGGTTTCAACGAGCAGTACTTC. It encodes CASSQEQRGFNEQYF.

This clonotype was observed a single time. This sequence joins TRBV12-3 or TRBV12-4 and TRBJ2-3; D possibly corresponds to TRBD2 (5 bases). V was cut by 8 bases and J by 1 base, with 19 bases left in between. CDR3 length equals 16 residues. The CDR3 loop is CASFVGLAHRTDTQYF. DNA of the CDR3: TGTGCCAGCTTCGTTGGTTTAGCGCACCGCACAGATACGCAGTATTTT.

The chain has TRBV7-9 and TRBJ1-2; 9 bases align to TRBD1. The CDR3 is 16 amino acids. V lost 4 bases and J lost 7; bases outside the gene matches: 13. In germline, CDR1 is SEHNR, CDR2 FQNEAQ (reference sequence). CDR3 sequence (DNA): TGTGCCAGCAGCTATCCTGGGGACAGGGATCGATCTGGCTACACCTTC. Translating it yields CASSYPGDRDRSGYTF.

The J gene is TRBJ2-2, the V gene TRBV2; D unclear. The germline V gene encodes CDR1 SNHLY and CDR2 FYNNEI. Trimming shortened V by 3 bases and J by 1 base, and 6 bases separated the two germline ends. The CDR3 has 14 residues. CDR3 loop: CASSDGLNTGELFF. CDR3 sequence (DNA): TGTGCCAGCAGTGATGGCTTGAACACCGGGGAGCTGTTTTTT.

This chain uses TRBV27 with TRBJ1-5, with unresolved D. CDR1 is MNHEY and CDR2 is SMNVEV in the germline V gene (reference sequence). The CDR3 is 15 amino acids. V lost 2 bases and J 4 bases, leaving 12 bases between the germline ends. Here the CDR3 reads CASSLSSPENQPQHF. In DNA form, the CDR3 reads TGTGCCAGCAGTTTAAGTTCACCAGAAAATCAGCCCCAGCATTTT.

The chain links TRBV10-3 to TRBJ1-5; the D is unclear. Germline V CDR1 and CDR2: ENHRY, SYGVKD. The CDR3 is 13 amino acids. The germline V and J ends were trimmed by 8 bases and 4 bases, with 12 bases remaining between them. CDR3 sequence (DNA): TGTGCCATCCGACGTAATAGGAATCAGCCCCAGCATTTT. Protein product: CAIRRNRNQPQHF.